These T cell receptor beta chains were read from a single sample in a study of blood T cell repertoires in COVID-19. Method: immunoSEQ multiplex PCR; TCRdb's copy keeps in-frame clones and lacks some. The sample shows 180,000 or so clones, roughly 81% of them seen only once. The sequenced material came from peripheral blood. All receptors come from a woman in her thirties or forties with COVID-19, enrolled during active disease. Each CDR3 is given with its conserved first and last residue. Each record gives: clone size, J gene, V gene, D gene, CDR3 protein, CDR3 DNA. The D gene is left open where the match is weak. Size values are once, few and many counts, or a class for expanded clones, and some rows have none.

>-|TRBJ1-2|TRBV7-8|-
CASSHFDRQDYGYTF
TGTGCCAGCAGCCACTTCGACAGGCAGGACTATGGCTACACCTTC
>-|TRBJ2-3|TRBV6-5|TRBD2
CASRSDGGKGDTQYF
TGTGCCAGCAGATCAGACGGGGGGAAGGGAGATACGCAGTATTTT
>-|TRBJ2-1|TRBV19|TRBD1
CASSSPGTGGHGEFF
TGTGCCAGTAGTAGCCCCGGGACAGGTGGCCATGGGGAGTTCTTC
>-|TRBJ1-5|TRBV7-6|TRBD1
CASSEGQSSNQPQHF
TGTGCCAGCAGCGAGGGACAGAGTAGCAATCAGCCCCAGCATTTT
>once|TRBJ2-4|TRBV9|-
CASSEGLQKGIQYF
TGTGCCAGCAGCGAGGGGTTGCAGAAAGGCATTCAGTACTTC
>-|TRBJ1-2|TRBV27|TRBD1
CASSQQGSLYGYTF
TGTGCCAGCAGTCAACAGGGGTCCCTCTATGGCTACACCTTC
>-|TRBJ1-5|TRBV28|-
CASSLGPGGNQPQHF
TGTGCCAGCAGTTTAGGGCCAGGGGGCAATCAGCCCCAGCATTTT
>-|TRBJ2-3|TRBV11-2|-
CASSLLASSDTQYF
TGTGCCAGCAGCTTACTGGCTTCGTCAGATACGCAGTATTTT
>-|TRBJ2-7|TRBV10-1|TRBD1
CASSGTGSYEQYF
TGCGCCAGCAGTGGGACAGGGTCCTACGAGCAGTACTTC
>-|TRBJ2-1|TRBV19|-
CASSIDLLNEQFF
TGTGCCAGTAGTATAGACCTATTGAATGAGCAGTTCTTC
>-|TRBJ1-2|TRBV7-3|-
CASSPGPGTLEGGYTF
TGTGCCAGCAGCCCCGGCCCTGGCACCCTAGAGGGCGGCTACACCTTC
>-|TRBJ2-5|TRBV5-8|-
CASSPPWPSRETQYF
TGTGCCAGCAGCCCTCCATGGCCTAGCAGAGAGACCCAGTACTTC
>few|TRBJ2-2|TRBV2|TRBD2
CASTGTSPTGELFF
TGTGCCAGCACCGGGACTAGCCCCACCGGGGAGCTGTTTTTT
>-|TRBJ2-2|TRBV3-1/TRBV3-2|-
CASSQVRAGELFF
TGTGCCAGCAGCCAAGTCCGGGCCGGGGAGCTGTTTTTT
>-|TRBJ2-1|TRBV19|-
CASSNYRGTEQFF
TGTGCCAGTAGCAATTACCGGGGTACTGAGCAGTTCTTC
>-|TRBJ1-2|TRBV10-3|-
CAISPGPEGYTF
TGTGCCATCAGTCCTGGGCCGGAAGGCTACACCTTC
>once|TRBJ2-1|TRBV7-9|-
CASSFAQGIGEQFF
TGTGCCAGCAGCTTTGCGCAGGGAATAGGTGAGCAGTTCTTC
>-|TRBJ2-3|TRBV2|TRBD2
CASSESAGRADTQYF
TGTGCCAGCAGTGAATCGGCGGGGAGGGCAGATACGCAGTATTTT
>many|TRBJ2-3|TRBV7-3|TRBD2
CASSLKPRLIIAGVGDTQYF
TGTGCCAGCAGCTTAAAACCCCGACTAATTATAGCGGGGGTAGGAGATACGCAGTATTTT
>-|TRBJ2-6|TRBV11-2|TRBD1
CASRTGNVLTF
TGTGCCAGCAGGACAGGGAACGTCCTGACTTTC
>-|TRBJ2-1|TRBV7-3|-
CASSLNSDSGRDEQFF
TGTGCCAGCAGCTTAAATTCAGACTCCGGTCGCGATGAGCAGTTCTTC
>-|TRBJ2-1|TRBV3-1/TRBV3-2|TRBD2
CASSQGPGLAGTNEQFF
TGTGCCAGCAGCCAAGGTCCCGGACTAGCGGGAACCAATGAGCAGTTCTTC
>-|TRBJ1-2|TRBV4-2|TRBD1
CASSQDPTGESGYTF
TGTGCCAGCAGCCAAGACCCGACAGGGGAGAGTGGCTACACCTTC
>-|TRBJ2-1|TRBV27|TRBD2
CASSSSLAGGLNEQFF
TGTGCCAGCAGTTCCTCACTAGCGGGAGGACTCAATGAGCAGTTCTTC
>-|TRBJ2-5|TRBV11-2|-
CASSLVTGRGTQYF
TGTGCCAGCAGCTTAGTTACAGGGCGCGGGACCCAGTACTTC
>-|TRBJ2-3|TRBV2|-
CASKAGDSTDTQYF
TGTGCCAGCAAAGCAGGGGACAGCACAGATACGCAGTATTTT
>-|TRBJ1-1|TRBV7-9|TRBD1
CASSPGGTEAFF
TGTGCCAGCAGCCCAGGGGGCACTGAAGCTTTCTTT
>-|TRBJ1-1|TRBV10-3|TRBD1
CAIRLDRGDTEAFF
TGTGCCATCAGGCTCGACAGGGGAGATACTGAAGCTTTCTTT
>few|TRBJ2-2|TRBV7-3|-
CASSKQGVSSGELFF
TGTGCCAGCAGCAAACAGGGAGTATCGTCCGGGGAGCTGTTTTTT
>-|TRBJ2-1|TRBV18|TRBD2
CASSPLGTSGAYNEQFF
TGTGCCAGCTCACCACTCGGGACTAGCGGGGCTTACAATGAGCAGTTCTTC
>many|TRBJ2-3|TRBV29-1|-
CSVTGTGTDTQYF
TGCAGCGTTACGGGAACTGGCACAGATACGCAGTATTTT
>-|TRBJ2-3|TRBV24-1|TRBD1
CATSDLQGQGTDTQYF
TGTGCCACCAGTGATTTGCAGGGACAGGGGACAGATACGCAGTATTTT
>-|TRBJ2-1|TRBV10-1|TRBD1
CASRDDRDEQFF
TGCGCCAGCAGAGACGACAGGGATGAGCAGTTCTTC
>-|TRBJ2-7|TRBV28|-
CASGPHSYEQYF
TGTGCCTCCGGTCCCCATTCCTACGAGCAGTACTTC
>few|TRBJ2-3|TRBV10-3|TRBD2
CAISELTGTSGFGDTQYF
TGTGCCATCAGTGAGTTAACCGGGACTAGCGGCTTCGGAGATACGCAGTATTTT
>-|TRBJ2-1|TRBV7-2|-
CASSLLFLEQFF
TGTGCCAGCAGCTTATTGTTTCTCGAGCAGTTCTTC
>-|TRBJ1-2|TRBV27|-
CASSRPWGGYTF
TGTGCCAGCAGCCGCCCTTGGGGCGGCTACACCTTC
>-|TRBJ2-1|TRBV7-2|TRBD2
CASSSPRLAGYNEQFF
TGTGCCAGCAGCTCCCCCAGGCTAGCGGGATACAATGAGCAGTTCTTC
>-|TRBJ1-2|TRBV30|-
CAWKSLGSYGYTF
TGTGCCTGGAAAAGTCTAGGTAGCTATGGCTACACCTTC
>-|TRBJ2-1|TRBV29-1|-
CSVFRASDNEQFF
TGCAGCGTTTTCAGGGCGAGCGACAATGAGCAGTTCTTC
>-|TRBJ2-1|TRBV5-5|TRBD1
CASSRTGGVDNEQFF
TGTGCCAGCAGCAGGACAGGGGGTGTCGACAATGAGCAGTTCTTC
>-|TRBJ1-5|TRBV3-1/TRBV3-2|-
CASSELSGSGPQHF
TGTGCCAGCAGCGAACTATCGGGTAGCGGGCCCCAGCATTTT
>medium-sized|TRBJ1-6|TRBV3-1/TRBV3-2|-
CASSQVQGSPLHF
TGTGCCAGCAGCCAAGTTCAGGGATCACCCCTCCACTTT
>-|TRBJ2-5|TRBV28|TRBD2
CATESGVETQYF
TGTGCCACAGAGAGCGGGGTGGAGACCCAGTACTTC
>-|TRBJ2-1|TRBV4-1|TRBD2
CASSPDGLAGIYNEQFF
TGCGCCAGCAGCCCCGACGGACTAGCGGGAATCTACAATGAGCAGTTCTTC